One T cell receptor (beta chain) is described in this entry. Its antigen remains unknown. PCR used 60 Vbeta primers and 13 Jbeta primers. Assay: immunoSEQ multiplex PCR; the TCRdb copy retains only in-frame clones and omits some. Of 74,000 or so clones listed, 70% to 85% are singletons. The ends lost 6 bases at V and 5 bases at J; junction bases unmatched: 5. The CDR3 covers 14 residues. CDR1 and CDR2 from the germline V gene are MNHEY and SVGAGI. This sample was taken from a study of cytomegalovirus exposure and HLA in healthy donors. Whole-study results and caveats: Sequencing probably produced one cluster of sequence variants that were highly shared. Reports indicated that the classifier achieved high specificity and sensitivity in diagnosing cytomegalovirus status.

This receptor was taken from a woman in her thirties or forties in good health and CMV-seronegative. The source material was PBMCs. The chain carries TRBV6-5 and TRBJ1-3; 9 bases are a match to TRBD1. In DNA, the CDR3 is TGTGCCAGCAGCGAGGACAGGGGTCGAAACACCATATATTTT. It yields the protein CASSEDRGRNTIYF.